This T cell receptor beta chain was sequenced for a study of blood T cell repertoires in COVID-19. Background on the study: Samples representing acute and convalescent COVID-19 were sourced from the United States, Italy and Spain.

The method was immunoSEQ multiplex PCR; TCRdb's version includes in-frame clones alone and lacks a portion of them. The sample yields around 64,000 clones, about nine tenths seen once. This clonotype was sampled from a human donor in a cohort sampled during active COVID-19. The source material was peripheral blood.

The CDR3 nucleotides read TGTGCCAGCAGCTTAGGGACTAGCGGAGATACGCAGTATTTT. Amino acid sequence: CASSLGTSGDTQYF. The chain joins TRBV13 to TRBJ2-3; 9 positions match TRBD2. The CDR3 has 14 residues. Germline loops: CDR1 PRHDT, CDR2 FYEKMQ (reference sequence). The trim removed 0 bases at V and 5 bases at J, leaving 0 bases unmatched.